One and the same sample provided the 29 T cell receptor beta chains below, sequenced in a study of T cells in women clearing cervical HPV infection. Assay: immunoSEQ multiplex PCR; the TCRdb copy retains only in-frame clones and omits some. The sample has 25,000 to 30,000 clones. Sequenced material: blood buffy coat. The source of these receptors is a woman aged 18-70 years with a cervical HPV16 infection that either progressed to CIN3+ or cleared (not recorded which).

With respect to this clone: Read sequence stops 3 residues before the CDR3 end, and the germline J gene provides the missing end. The V and J genes are TRBV14 and TRBJ2-1; TRBD2 matches 9 bases. CDR3 size: 17 residues. V dropped 0 bases and J dropped 5; count of bases not matched to a gene: 8. Germline assignment: CDR1 SGHDN and CDR2 FVKESK. CDR3 sequence reads: CASSQETLAGVDNEQFF. The DNA read from the CDR3 is TGTGCCAGCAGCCAAGAGACTTTAGCGGGAGTTGACAATGAG.

Comments on this clone: Read sequence stops 3 residues before the CDR3 end, and the germline J gene provides the missing end. The chain uses TRBV11-3 and TRBJ1-3, with a possible D match to TRBD1 (6 bases). The CDR3 is 15 amino acids. V lost 2 bases and J lost 2, with 10 bases in between. CDR1 is SGHNT and CDR2 is YENEEA in the germline V gene. The CDR3 region is CASSLRSGAGNTIYF. The DNA read from the CDR3 is TGTGCCAGCAGCTTACGATCAGGGGCTGGAAACACC.

With respect to this clone: The missing CDR3 end, 3 residues past where the read stops, is filled in from the germline J gene. The same CDR3 is also encoded by other DNA sequences in this sample. V and J are TRBV7-2 and TRBJ1-3; TRBD1 matches at 7 bases. CDR3 length: 15 amino acids. V trimming: 2 bases; J trimming: 0 bases; junction bases outside the gene matches: 1. CDR1 and CDR2 (germline): SGHTA, FQGNSA. CDR3 loop: CASSLRDSSGNTIYF. The DNA read from the CDR3 is TGTGCCAGCAGCTTACGGGACAGCTCTGGAAACACC.

CDR3 DNA, as far as it was read: TGTGCCACCAGTGATTCGGGACAGGGTTTCTCCTACGAG. Translating it yields CATSDSGQGFSYE. The CDR3 in its entirety is CATSDSGQGFSYEQYF. The rearrangement uses TRBV24-1 and TRBJ2-7, with 9 bases aligning to TRBD1. The read ends 3 residues shy of where the CDR3 ends; the end is completed using the germline J gene. J was trimmed by 0 bases and V by 2 bases; bases with no gene match: 4. CDR1 KGHDR and CDR2 SFDVKD come from the germline V gene. The CDR3 has 16 amino acids.

Notes on this clone: The read ends 3 residues before the CDR3 terminus; that terminus is restored from the germline J gene. This sequence joins TRBV20-1 and TRBJ2-6; 10 nucleotides match TRBD2. This CDR3 region has 18 residues. Germline CDR1 is DFQATT and CDR2 is SNEGSKA (reference sequence). With 5 bases clipped from V and 1 base from J, the junction kept 11 bases outside the gene matches. Incomplete CDR3 DNA: TGCAGTGCTCTAAATTCACTAGCGGGAAGATCTGGGGCCAACGTC. Its protein is CSALNSLAGRSGANV. From start to end, the CDR3 is CSALNSLAGRSGANVLTF.

As regards this clone: With the read ending 3 residues before the CDR3 end, the germline J gene is used to fill in that end. The rearrangement uses TRBV7-2 and TRBJ2-3; D is uncertain. In germline, CDR1 is SGHTA, CDR2 FQGNSA. Trimming cost V 5 bases and J 0 bases, with 12 bases left between them. There are 15 residues in the CDR3. CDR3 bases read: TGTGCCAGCAGCCAGAACTACCTTAGCACAGATACG. Protein: CASSQNYLSTDT. The complete CDR3 protein is CASSQNYLSTDTQYF.

Comment on this clone: The CDR3 end falls 3 residues outside the read, so it is completed with the germline J gene. This sequence joins TRBV7-2 and TRBJ1-1, with D perhaps matching TRBD1 (5 bases). This CDR3 contains 12 residues. CDR1 and CDR2 (germline): SGHTA, FQGNSA. CDR3 sequence: CASSLAGTSAFF. Incomplete CDR3 DNA: TGTGCCAGCAGCTTAGCTGGGACTAGC.

With regard to this clone: The observed sequence ends 3 residues before the CDR3 terminus, with the missing tail filled in from the germline J gene. The genes are TRBV20-1 and TRBJ2-3; a weak D match, TRBD2 (6 bases). The CDR3 sequence is 14 residues long. Germline loops: CDR1 DFQATT, CDR2 SNEGSKA (reference sequence). Trimming took 5 bases from V and 3 from J, leaving 15 bases between them. The sequenced part of the CDR3 DNA is TGCAGTGCTTCCCCCCCGCGGGGTACAGATACG. Protein product: CSASPPRGTDT. The entire CDR3 reads CSASPPRGTDTQYF.

On this clone: The read is 3 residues too short to cover the CDR3 end, so that end is filled in from the germline J gene. The chain uses TRBV12-3 or TRBV12-4 and TRBJ1-1; 7 nucleotides match TRBD1. Trimming removed 4 bases from V and 6 bases from J; junction bases left unmatched: 5. The CDR3 spans 13 residues. CDR3: CASSYTGDAEAFF. CDR3 DNA (partial): TGTGCCAGCAGTTATACAGGGGATGCTGAA.

Details on this clone: The read is 3 residues too short to cover the CDR3 end, so that end is filled in from the germline J gene. J is TRBJ1-2 and V is TRBV6-1; possibly TRBD1 for D (6 bases). The length of the CDR3 is 13 residues. Germline V gives CDR1 MNHNS, CDR2 SASEGT. CDR3 DNA (partial): TGTGCCAGCAGTGAACACAGGGAACGGGGC. Translated: CASSEHRERG. The whole CDR3 is CASSEHRERGYTF.

Of note for this clone: Coverage ceases 3 residues before the CDR3 finishes, and the germline J gene fills in the end. This sequence joins TRBV19 and TRBJ1-1, with a weak D call TRBD1 (6 bases). Between the trimmed V and J ends, which lost 10 bases and 5 bases, there was a span of 17 bases. CDR3 length equals 13 residues. Germline V gives CDR1 LNHDA, CDR2 SQIVND (reference sequence). CDR3 bases read: TGTGCCACACACCAGAACAGGGAGACTGAA. This codes for CATHQNRETE. The entire CDR3 protein reads CATHQNRETEAFF. Supplemented by reference TRBV19 and TRBJ1-1, the full variable domain reads DGGITQSPKYLFRKEGQNVTLSCEQNLNHDAMYWYRQDPGQGLRLIYYSQIVNDFQKGDIAEGYSVSREKKESFPLTVTSAQKNPTAFYLCATHQNRETEAFFGQGTRLTVV.

With regard to this clone: From the germline J gene comes the end of the CDR3, since the read stops 3 residues before it. The chain couples TRBV13 to TRBJ1-5; the D is unclear. The CDR3 totals 15 residues. V shed 5 bases and J shed 3 bases, with 14 bases lying between them. Germline values: CDR1 PRHDT, CDR2 FYEKMQ (reference sequence). CDR3 DNA, as far as it was read: TGTGCCAGCAGCCTTTCGGGTAGAGACAATCAGCCC. Translating it yields CASSLSGRDNQP. The whole CDR3 protein is CASSLSGRDNQPQHF. The full variable domain, in which reference TRBV13 and TRBJ1-5 provide the parts outside the CDR3, is AAGVIQSPRHLIKEKRETATLKCYPIPRHDTVYWYQQGPGQDPQFLISFYEKMQSDKGSIPDRFSAQQFSDYHSELNMSSLELGDSALYFCASSLSGRDNQPQHFGDGTRLSIL.

This clone is labeled medium-sized based on frequency. The read stops 3 residues short of the end of the CDR3; the missing end is completed from the germline J gene. The rearrangement links TRBV20-1 to TRBJ1-5; TRBD1 matches 8 bases. CDR1 DFQATT and CDR2 SNEGSKA come from the germline V gene (reference sequence). J lost 0 bases, V lost 5 bases, and 12 bases had no gene match. The CDR3 has 17 amino acids. The CDR3 DNA, read in part, is TGCAGTGCTCCGAGGGCAGGGGGCTCCTCTAGCAATCAGCCC. It specifies CSAPRAGGSSSNQP. The complete CDR3 protein is CSAPRAGGSSSNQPQHF.

Of note for this clone: Read data end 3 residues before the CDR3 end; the end is taken from the germline J gene. This chain uses TRBV6-2 or TRBV6-3 with TRBJ2-2; 8 bases are shared with TRBD1. Per the germline V gene, CDR1 is MNHEY and CDR2 is SVGEGT. The CDR3 totals 16 residues. The trim removed 7 bases at V and 1 base at J, leaving 8 bases unmatched. CDR3 DNA, as far as it was read: TGTGCCAGCACCTTCGGACAGGGCTTGAACACCGGGGAG. It encodes CASTFGQGLNTGE. The CDR3 reads in full as CASTFGQGLNTGELFF.

The sequenced part of the CDR3 DNA is TGCAGTGCTAGTTCAAATCAGAGAAACTCTGGAAACACC. Translated, it gives CSASSNQRNSGNT. From start to end, the CDR3 is CSASSNQRNSGNTIYF. The rearrangement uses TRBV20-1 and TRBJ1-3; D is undetermined. The read ends 3 residues before the CDR3 terminus; that terminus is restored from the germline J gene. This CDR3 contains 16 residues. Trimming stripped 3 bases from V and 0 bases from J, with 15 bases between. Germline V gene data show CDR1 as DFQATT and CDR2 as SNEGSKA (reference sequence).

Regarding this clone: The read is 3 residues too short to cover the CDR3 end, so that end is filled in from the germline J gene. The chain couples TRBV11-1 to TRBJ1-2; TRBD1 agrees at 7 bases. CDR3 length: 15 amino acids. Per germline, CDR1 SGHAT and CDR2 FQDESV (reference sequence). V dropped 7 bases and J dropped 0; count of bases not matched to a gene: 8. CDR3 protein: CASTPQGGANYGYTF. The DNA read from the CDR3 is TGTGCCAGCACCCCTCAGGGGGGAGCTAACTATGGC.

In the case of this clone: The CDR3 end falls 3 residues outside the read, so it is completed with the germline J gene. This chain uses TRBV5-6 with TRBJ2-2, with D tentatively TRBD1 (6 bases). The CDR3 sequence is 14 residues long. The V gene's germline CDR1 is SGHDT and CDR2 YYEEEE. Between the trimmed V and J ends, which lost 5 bases and 6 bases, there was a span of 14 bases. The sequenced CDR3 bases are TGTGCCAGCAGTGTGCAGGGGATCGCCGGGGAG. It codes for CASSVQGIAGE. In full, the CDR3 is CASSVQGIAGELFF.

Comment on this clone: The read comes to an end 3 residues before the CDR3 does, leaving the germline J gene to fill in the end. This chain connects TRBV18 to TRBJ2-2; TRBD1 aligns across 8 bases. The CDR3 runs to 19 residues. The V and J ends lost 3 bases and 2 bases, in that order; junction bases with no gene match: 14. The germline CDR1 and CDR2 sequences are KGHSH and LQKENI. The part of the CDR3 DNA that was read is TGTGCCAGCTCACCGCCGCCGGTTATGGACAGGGCTAACACCGGGGAG. As protein: CASSPPPVMDRANTGE. The CDR3 as a whole reads CASSPPPVMDRANTGELFF.

In regard to this clone: The sequence runs out 3 residues before the end of the CDR3; the remainder is reconstructed from the germline J gene. The chain is built from TRBV2 and TRBJ2-2; 10 nucleotides line up with TRBD2. CDR3 length: 16 residues. Germline values: CDR1 SNHLY, CDR2 FYNNEI. J lost 3 bases, V lost 7 bases, and 8 bases had no gene match. The CDR3 loop reads CASNNLAGDHTGELFF. The sequenced part of the CDR3 DNA is TGTGCCAGCAACAACCTAGCGGGGGATCACACCGGGGAG.

Regarding this clone: The read stops 3 residues short of the end of the CDR3; the missing end is completed from the germline J gene. The V call is TRBV7-8, the J call TRBJ2-4; a possible D gene is TRBD1 (6 bases). The germline V and J ends were trimmed by 5 bases and 2 bases, with 13 bases remaining between them. This CDR3 is built from 15 residues. Germline CDR1 SGHVS, CDR2 FQNEAQ. The sequenced part of the CDR3 DNA is TGTGCCAGCAGCCTCAACAGGGATACCAAAAACATT. Protein: CASSLNRDTKNI. The entire CDR3 protein reads CASSLNRDTKNIQYF.

Note on this clone: The DNA ends 3 residues before the CDR3 does, and the rest of the CDR3 is filled in from the germline J gene. The chain uses TRBV20-1 and TRBJ2-7; TRBD1 agrees at 9 bases. Germline V CDR1 and CDR2: DFQATT, SNEGSKA (reference sequence). V dropped 3 bases and J dropped 3; count of bases not matched to a gene: 6. The CDR3 consists of 14 residues. The covered CDR3 bases are TGCAGTGCTAGCCCCGGGACAGGGATCTACGAG. This gives the protein CSASPGTGIYE. The full CDR3 is CSASPGTGIYEQYF.

On this clone itself: The read terminates 3 residues before the CDR3 end, so the remaining end is supplied by the germline J gene. The gene calls are TRBV11-3 and TRBJ1-1; possibly TRBD1 for D (6 bases). The length of the CDR3 is 13 residues. CDR1 and CDR2 (germline): SGHNT, YENEEA. V lost 5 bases and J lost 7, with 14 bases in between. The CDR3 region is CASSPYPTGEAFF. The CDR3 bases that were read are TGTGCCAGCAGCCCCTATCCGACAGGTGAA. Supplemented by reference TRBV11-3 and TRBJ1-1, the full variable domain reads EAGVVQSPRYKIIEKKQPVAFWCNPISGHNTLYWYLQNLGQGPELLIRYENEEAVDDSQLPKDRFSAERLKGVDSTLKIQPAELGDSAVYLCASSPYPTGEAFFGQGTRLTVV.

Notes on this clone: The CDR3 extends 3 residues past the end of the read, so its final part is completed from the germline J gene. The chain carries TRBV18 and TRBJ2-3, with a weak D call TRBD2 (5 bases). CDR1 is KGHSH, CDR2 LQKENI, per germline. The CDR3 has 13 residues. The CDR3 loop reads CASSPVLGKPQYF. The CDR3 bases that were read are TGTGCCAGCTCACCAGTACTAGGGAAGCCG.

Regarding this clone: The read falls 3 residues short of the CDR3 end, and the missing part is taken from the germline J gene. J is TRBJ1-2 and V is TRBV7-6, with D perhaps matching TRBD1 (5 bases). The germline V and J ends were trimmed by 2 bases and 5 bases, with 15 bases remaining between them. The CDR3 spans 15 residues. CDR1 and CDR2 from the germline V gene are SGHVS and FNYEAQ. The CDR3 sequence is CASSLSSPGGYGYTF. The DNA read from the CDR3 is TGTGCCAGCAGCTTATCATCCCCGGGGGGGTATGGC.

A note on this clone: The read comes to an end 3 residues before the CDR3 does, leaving the germline J gene to fill in the end. V and J are TRBV5-6 and TRBJ2-7; D not certain. Germline values: CDR1 SGHDT, CDR2 YYEEEE. The CDR3 totals 15 residues. Trimming pared 2 bases from V and 6 bases from J, leaving 18 bases between. The part of the CDR3 DNA that was read is TGTGCCAGCAGCTTTCGCCCGGGTAGCTCGAGCGAG. Translation gives CASSFRPGSSSE. In full, the CDR3 reads CASSFRPGSSSEQYF.

Comments on this clone: The read ends 3 residues shy of where the CDR3 ends; the end is completed using the germline J gene. The chain combines TRBV19 with TRBJ2-2; 9 positions agree with TRBD2. The CDR3 has 16 amino acids. V shed 8 bases, J shed 4 bases, and the junction held 11 bases outside the gene matches. Looked up from germline, CDR1 is LNHDA and CDR2 is SQIVND (reference sequence). This chain's CDR3 is CASGHGRGGGTGELFF. CDR3 DNA, as far as it was read: TGTGCCAGTGGCCATGGGCGGGGGGGCGGCACCGGGGAG.

Note on this clone: The read comes to an end 3 residues before the CDR3 does, leaving the germline J gene to fill in the end. The sample has other DNA sequences that encode this CDR3 too. The rearrangement joins TRBV20-1 to TRBJ2-1, with D unclear. The CDR3 loop spans 11 amino acids. CDR1 and CDR2 from the germline V gene are DFQATT and SNEGSKA (reference sequence). V lost 0 bases, J lost 7 bases, and 4 bases lay in between. CDR3 residues: CSARDVNEQFF. The covered CDR3 bases are TGCAGTGCTAGAGACGTTAATGAG.

Notes on this clone: The read ends 3 residues early relative to the CDR3; the germline J gene fills the gap. This chain joins TRBV12-5 and TRBJ2-4; D is uncertain. The CDR3 runs 15 residues. CDR1 is LGHNT and CDR2 is FRNRAP in the germline V gene. Trimming pared 6 bases from V and 1 base from J, leaving 13 bases between. The sequenced CDR3 bases are TGTGCTAGTGGGCCGGTAGTTGAGGCCAAAAACATT. This gives the protein CASGPVVEAKNI. Given in full, the CDR3 is CASGPVVEAKNIQYF.

A note on this clone: The CDR3 extends 3 residues past the end of the read, so its final part is completed from the germline J gene. This chain joins TRBV5-5 and TRBJ1-1, with D uncertain. The germline V and J ends were trimmed by 6 bases and 6 bases, with 15 bases remaining between them. The V gene's germline CDR1 is SGHKS and CDR2 YYEKEE (reference sequence). This CDR3 comprises 13 residues. The CDR3 here is CASIGENSAEAFF. The sequenced part of the CDR3 DNA is TGTGCCAGCATCGGGGAGAATAGCGCTGAA.